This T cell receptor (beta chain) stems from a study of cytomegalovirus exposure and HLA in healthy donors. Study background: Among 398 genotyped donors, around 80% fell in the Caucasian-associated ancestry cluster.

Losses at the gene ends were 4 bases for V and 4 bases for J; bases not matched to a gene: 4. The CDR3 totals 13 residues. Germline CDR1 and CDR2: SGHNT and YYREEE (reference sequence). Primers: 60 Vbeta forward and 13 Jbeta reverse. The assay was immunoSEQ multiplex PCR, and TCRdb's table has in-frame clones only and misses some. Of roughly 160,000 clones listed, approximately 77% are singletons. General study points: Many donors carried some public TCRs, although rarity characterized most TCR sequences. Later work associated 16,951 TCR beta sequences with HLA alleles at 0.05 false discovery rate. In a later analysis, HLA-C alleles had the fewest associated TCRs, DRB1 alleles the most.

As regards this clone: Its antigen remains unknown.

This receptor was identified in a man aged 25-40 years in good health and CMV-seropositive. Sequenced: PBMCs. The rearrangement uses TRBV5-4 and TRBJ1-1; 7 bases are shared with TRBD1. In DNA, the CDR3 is TGTGCCAGCAGCCTGACAGGGCTCACTGAAGCTTTCTTT. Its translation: CASSLTGLTEAFF.